The 7 T cell receptor beta chains given below trace back to one sample, sequenced in a study of cytomegalovirus exposure and HLA in healthy donors. It was with 60 Vbeta and 13 Jbeta primers that the PCR ran. Sequencing used immunoSEQ multiplex PCR; TCRdb keeps in-frame clones, though not all of them. The sample holds under 150,000 clones, 65% to 80% seen once. Material: PBMCs. The receptor source for this set is a woman aged 18-29 years in good health and CMV-seronegative.

The chain recombines TRBV7-6 with TRBJ1-5; D is undetermined. V was clipped by 4 bases and J by 2 bases, with 6 bases between them. The CDR3 is 13 amino acids. Germline V CDR1 and CDR2: SGHVS, FNYEAQ. The CDR3 protein is CASSSGGNQPQHF. The CDR3 coding sequence is TGTGCCAGCAGCTCGGGAGGCAATCAGCCCCAGCATTTT.

This chain joins TRBV7-8 and TRBJ2-7; 7 nucleotides match TRBD2. The junction had 2 bases not matched to a gene; V was cut back by 6 bases and J by 6 bases. Germline CDR1 is SGHVS and CDR2 is FQNEAQ. The CDR3 contains 11 residues. Written as DNA, the CDR3 is TGTGCCAGCAGAGCGGGATCCGAGCAGTACTTC. Protein product: CASRAGSEQYF.

The chain's CDR3 is CASSLDGRRESQDIQYF. Written as DNA, the CDR3 is TGTGCCAGCAGCTTAGACGGCAGGAGGGAGTCCCAGGACATTCAGTACTTC. The gene calls are TRBV7-9 and TRBJ2-4; tentative D call: TRBD2 (6 bases). CDR1 is SEHNR and CDR2 is FQNEAQ in the germline V gene (reference sequence). The CDR3 extends over 17 amino acids. Trimming took 1 base from V and 8 from J, leaving 21 bases between them.

The chain uses TRBV10-2 and TRBJ2-5; 9 nucleotides match TRBD1. The J call is doubtful: the DNA matches TRBJ2-7 better. Looked up from germline, CDR1 is WSHSY and CDR2 is SAAADI. The CDR3 has 17 amino acids. The CDR3 region has the DNA TGCGCCAGCAGTGATTCCGGGGGACAGGGTTTTTGGTACGAGCAGTACTTC. This gives the protein CASSDSGGQGFWYEQYF.

The chain is built from TRBV5-8 and TRBJ1-2, with D tentatively TRBD1 (5 bases). The germline V gene has CDR1 SGHTS and CDR2 YDEGEE. There are 14 residues in the CDR3. The V and J ends lost 5 bases and 2 bases respectively, with 13 bases between them. In nucleotides, the CDR3 is TGTGCCAGCAGTTACAGGATTCAGAACTATGGCTACACCTTC. As protein: CASSYRIQNYGYTF. Together with reference TRBV5-8 and TRBJ1-2, the CDR3 gives the full variable domain: EAGVTQSPTHLIKTRGQQATLRCSPISGHTSVYWYQQALGLGLQFLLWYDEGEERNRGNFPPRFSGRQFPNYSSELNVNALELEDSALYLCASSYRIQNYGYTFGSGTRLTVV.

This rearrangement joins TRBV6-1 to TRBJ1-2, with TRBD1 as a possible D gene (6 bases). The CDR3 contains 16 residues. V was clipped by 4 bases and J by 4 bases, with 19 bases between them. In germline, CDR1 is MNHNS, CDR2 SASEGT. CDR3 in DNA: TGTGCCAGCAGTGGGCACGCCGGACAGCTAGGCTATGGCTACACCTTC. Translated: CASSGHAGQLGYGYTF.

This chain uses TRBV19 with TRBJ2-3; tentatively, D is TRBD2 (6 bases). Trimming cost V 8 bases and J 0 bases, with 12 bases left between them. CDR3 length: 14 residues. Germline V gives CDR1 LNHDA, CDR2 SQIVND (reference sequence). CDR3 residues: CASGLGTSTDTQYF. DNA for the CDR3: TGTGCCAGTGGCCTAGGGACTAGCACAGATACGCAGTATTTT.